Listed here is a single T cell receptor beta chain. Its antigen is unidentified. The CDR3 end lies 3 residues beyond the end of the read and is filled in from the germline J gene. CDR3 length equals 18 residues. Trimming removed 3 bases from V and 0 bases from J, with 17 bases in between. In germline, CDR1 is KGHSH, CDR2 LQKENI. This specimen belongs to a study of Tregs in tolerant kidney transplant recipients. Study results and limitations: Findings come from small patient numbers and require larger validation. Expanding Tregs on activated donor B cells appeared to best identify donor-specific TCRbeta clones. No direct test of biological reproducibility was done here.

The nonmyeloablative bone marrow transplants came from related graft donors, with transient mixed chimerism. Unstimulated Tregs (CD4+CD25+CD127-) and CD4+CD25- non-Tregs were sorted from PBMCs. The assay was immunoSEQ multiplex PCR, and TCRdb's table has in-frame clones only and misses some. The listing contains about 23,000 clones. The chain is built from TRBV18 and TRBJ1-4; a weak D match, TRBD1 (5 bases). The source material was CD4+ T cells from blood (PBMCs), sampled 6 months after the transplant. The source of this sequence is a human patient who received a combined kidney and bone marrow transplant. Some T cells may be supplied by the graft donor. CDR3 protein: CASSPLDGGIATNEKLFF. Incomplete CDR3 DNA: TGTGCCAGCTCACCCCTGGACGGGGGGATCGCAACTAATGAAAAA. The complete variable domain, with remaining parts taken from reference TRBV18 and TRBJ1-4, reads NAGVMQNPRHLVRRRGQEARLRCSPMKGHSHVYWYRQLPEEGLKFMVYLQKENIIDESGMPKERFSAEFPKEGPSILRIQQVVRGDSAAYFCASSPLDGGIATNEKLFFGSGTQLSVL.